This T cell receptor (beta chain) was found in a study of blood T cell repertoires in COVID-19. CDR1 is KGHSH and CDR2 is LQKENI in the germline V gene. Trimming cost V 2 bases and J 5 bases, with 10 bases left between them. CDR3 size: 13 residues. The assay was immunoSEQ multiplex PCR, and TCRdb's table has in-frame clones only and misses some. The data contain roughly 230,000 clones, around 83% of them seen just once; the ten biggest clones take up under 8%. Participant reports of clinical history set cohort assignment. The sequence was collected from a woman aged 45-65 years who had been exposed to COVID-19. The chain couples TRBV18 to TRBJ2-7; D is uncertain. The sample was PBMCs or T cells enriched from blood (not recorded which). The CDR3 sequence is CASSPGPPDEQYF. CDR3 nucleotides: TGTGCCAGCTCACCAGGGCCTCCTGACGAGCAGTACTTC.